This T cell receptor (beta chain) was captured by sequencing in a study of cytomegalovirus exposure and HLA in healthy donors. Whole-study context: Among around 200 million T cells, an earlier analysis found 90 million to 130 million unique TCR beta sequences.

On this clone itself: What it binds is unknown.

V trimming: 6 bases; J trimming: 0 bases; junction bases outside the gene matches: 7. The CDR3 is 15 amino acids. Germline CDR1 reads SQVTM; CDR2 reads ANQGSEA. Broader study findings: Certain indistinguishable V segments, among them TRBV6-2 and TRBV6-3, were excluded. A prior analysis recorded that most TCR beta V segments were productive about 87% or about 30% of the time.

A multiplex PCR was run with 60 Vbeta primers and 13 Jbeta primers. Sequencing used immunoSEQ multiplex PCR; TCRdb keeps in-frame clones, though not all of them. This sample has 180,000 or so clones, with 86% found just once. V and J are TRBV29-1 and TRBJ2-2; 7 nucleotides agree with TRBD2. The TCR originated in a woman aged 30 to 39 in good health and CMV-seronegative. The specimen was PBMCs. CDR3 amino acids: CSVGEGSSNTGELFF. The CDR3 bases are TGCAGCGTCGGGGAGGGGTCTTCGAACACCGGGGAGCTGTTTTTT.